These 20 T cell receptor beta chains were sequenced from one sample in a study of a mutant IDH1 vaccine in newly diagnosed glioma. Profiled with immunoSEQ multiplex PCR; TCRdb holds only in-frame clones, not every one. There are approximately 33,000 clones in the sample; 75% occur only once, and about 10% lies in the top ten. The time point here: week 47, end of study. Doses of 300 ug of mutant IDH1 20-mer peptide were given with topical imiquimod. No antigen has been assigned to these receptors. Sample: PBMCs, taken from a glioma patient whose treatment included an IDH1 peptide vaccine. The receptors were sampled from a man aged 40-49 years with glioma.

In its sample, this clone was seen a few times. The V call is TRBV5-8, the J call TRBJ2-7; 7 positions match TRBD2. The V and J ends lost 0 bases and 0 bases, in that order; junction bases with no gene match: 6. CDR3 length: 16 residues. The V gene's germline CDR1 is SGHTS and CDR2 YDEGEE. CDR3 coding DNA: TGTGCCAGCAGCTTGGGTTGGGGAGGGGACTCCTACGAGCAGTACGTC. Encoded protein: CASSLGWGGDSYEQYV.

This sequence joins TRBV5-4 and TRBJ2-3; TRBD2 is a possible D gene (6 bases). V shed 2 bases and J shed 7 bases, with 17 bases lying between them. This CDR3 spans 15 amino acids. CDR1 and CDR2 (germline): SGHNT, YYREEE (reference sequence). The CDR3, as DNA: TGTGCCAGCAGCTTAGGAGGGGACCTGGGGAATACGCAGTATTTT. Protein product: CASSLGGDLGNTQYF.

Here the CDR3 DNA reads TGTGCCAGCAGCCCCCCGGCCATTTCCACCGGGGAGCTGTTTTTT. It is translated as CASSPPAISTGELFF. The chain employs TRBV7-9 and TRBJ2-2; D gene ambiguous. The germline V gene encodes CDR1 SEHNR and CDR2 FQNEAQ (reference sequence). V was trimmed by 5 bases and J by 4 bases, leaving 14 bases between them. This CDR3 spans 15 amino acids.

The V and J genes are TRBV5-1 and TRBJ1-1; no clear D. The V gene's germline CDR1 is SGHRS and CDR2 YFSETQ. The germline V and J ends were trimmed by 1 base and 6 bases, with 7 bases remaining between them. The length of the CDR3 is 12 residues. The CDR3 nucleotides read TGCGCCAGCAGCTTGCGGGGTGCTGAAGCTTTCTTT. It yields the protein CASSLRGAEAFF.

V gene TRBV4-1 combines with J gene TRBJ1-2; 7 positions match TRBD1. The V gene's germline CDR1 is MGHRA and CDR2 YSYEKL. This CDR3 has 14 residues. Trimming removed 3 bases from V and 8 bases from J; junction bases left unmatched: 9. The CDR3 sequence is CASSQVGTDLGYTF. The CDR3 DNA follows: TGCGCCAGCAGCCAGGTTGGGACAGATTTAGGCTACACCTTC.

The chain links TRBV18 to TRBJ1-5; no reliable D call. The length of the CDR3 is 16 residues. The germline V gene encodes CDR1 KGHSH and CDR2 LQKENI. Trimming pared 1 base from V and 7 bases from J, leaving 17 bases between. CDR3 in amino acids: CASSPRSAAGSQPQHF. In DNA, the CDR3 is TGTGCCAGCTCACCACGGAGCGCCGCTGGTTCGCAGCCCCAGCATTTT. Filled out from reference TRBV18 and TRBJ1-5, the complete variable domain reads NAGVMQNPRHLVRRRGQEARLRCSPMKGHSHVYWYRQLPEEGLKFMVYLQKENIIDESGMPKERFSAEFPKEGPSILRIQQVVRGDSAAYFCASSPRSAAGSQPQHFGDGTRLSIL.

V is TRBV6-1 and J is TRBJ2-2; 8 bases agree with TRBD2. CDR3 length: 14 residues. J lost 8 bases, V lost 6 bases, and 8 bases had no gene match. Germline assignment: CDR1 MNHNS and CDR2 SASEGT. CDR3 nucleotides: TGTGCCAGCAGCTCAAGCGGGAGCATGGGGGAGCTGTTTTTT. It specifies CASSSSGSMGELFF.

The DNA for the CDR3 is TGTGCCAGCAGCGACAGGATGAACACTGAAGCTTTCTTT. Translation gives CASSDRMNTEAFF. The rearrangement uses TRBV6-1 and TRBJ1-1; D perhaps matches TRBD1 (6 bases). Trimming removed 6 bases from V and 0 bases from J, with 8 bases in between. Germline values: CDR1 MNHNS, CDR2 SASEGT. There are 13 residues in the CDR3.

The chain is built from TRBV6-6 and TRBJ1-4; no clear D. Trimming took off 5 bases at V and 0 bases at J, with 10 bases between the two ends. This CDR3 comprises 15 residues. Looked up from germline, CDR1 is MNHNY and CDR2 is SVGAGI (reference sequence). The CDR3 bases are TGTGCCAGCAGTCGCGGGCCTGCAACTAATGAAAAACTGTTTTTT. Encoded protein: CASSRGPATNEKLFF.

The CDR3 spells CASSLRSGQTADTQYF. Written as DNA, the CDR3 is TGCGCCAGCAGCTTGAGGTCCGGACAGACGGCAGATACGCAGTATTTT. The gene calls are TRBV5-1 and TRBJ2-3, with D tentatively TRBD1 (6 bases). Trimming removed 1 base from V and 4 bases from J, with 16 bases in between. CDR3 length: 16 residues. Germline V gene sequence: CDR1 SGHRS, CDR2 YFSETQ.

This chain uses TRBV28 with TRBJ1-1; perhaps TRBD1 as D (6 bases). This CDR3 is built from 14 residues. Germline CDR1 MDHEN, CDR2 SYDVKM. Trimming removed 6 bases from V and 0 bases from J, with 11 bases in between. Here the CDR3 DNA reads TGTGCCAGCAGAATTGGACAGCTGAACACTGAAGCTTTCTTT. Translating it yields CASRIGQLNTEAFF.

The chain couples TRBV11-2 to TRBJ2-5, with 8 bases identical to TRBD1. CDR3 length: 15 residues. J lost 4 bases, V lost 5 bases, and 9 bases had no gene match. The germline gives CDR1 SGHAT, CDR2 FQNNGV. CDR3 residues: CASSPYSRGRETQYF. For the CDR3, the DNA is TGTGCCAGCAGCCCCTACTCCAGGGGGCGAGAGACCCAGTACTTC.

The J gene is TRBJ1-2, the V gene TRBV7-6, with a possible D match to TRBD1 (6 bases). The germline V and J ends were trimmed by 5 bases and 4 bases, with 17 bases remaining between them. The CDR3 is 15 residues long. Germline CDR1 SGHVS, CDR2 FNYEAQ. The CDR3 sequence: CASSRGRDKSYGYTF. DNA of the CDR3: TGTGCCAGCAGCCGAGGGAGGGACAAATCCTATGGCTACACCTTC. The full variable domain, rest sourced from reference TRBV7-6 and TRBJ1-2, is GAGVSQSPRYKVTKRGQDVALRCDPISGHVSLYWYRQALGQGPEFLTYFNYEAQQDKSGLPNDRFSAERPEGSISTLTIQRTEQRDSAMYRCASSRGRDKSYGYTFGSGTRLTVV.

The J gene is TRBJ2-1, the V gene TRBV7-9; 10 bases align to TRBD2. Trimming cost V 5 bases and J 8 bases; bases outside gene matches: 9. The CDR3 loop spans 15 amino acids. Looked up from germline, CDR1 is SEHNR and CDR2 is FQNEAQ (reference sequence). The CDR3 DNA follows: TGTGCCAGCAGCGTTGGAAGCGGGAGGGCCTATGAGCAGTTCTTC. Protein product: CASSVGSGRAYEQFF.

J is TRBJ2-7 and V is TRBV10-3, with TRBD2 matching 8 bases. CDR3 length: 14 residues. Germline V CDR1 and CDR2: ENHRY, SYGVKD. V was pared by 5 bases and J by 2 bases, with 5 bases of the junction left unmatched. DNA for the CDR3: TGTGCCATCAGTTTTACTAGCGGAACCTACGAGCAGTACTTC. This translates into CAISFTSGTYEQYF.

The rearrangement links TRBV19 to TRBJ1-5, with D unresolved. Deletions cut 3 bases from V and 5 bases from J, with 17 bases between. In germline, CDR1 is LNHDA, CDR2 SQIVND (reference sequence). This CDR3 comprises 16 residues. CDR3 residues: CASSIRTPTGDQPQHF. Written as DNA, the CDR3 is TGTGCCAGTAGTATTAGAACACCAACGGGCGATCAGCCCCAGCATTTT.

V is TRBV19 and J is TRBJ1-4; D is unclear. Germline V lookup: CDR1 LNHDA, CDR2 SQIVND (reference sequence). V was shortened by 4 bases and J by 8 bases, with 14 bases between the two germline ends. The CDR3 sequence is 14 residues long. Written as DNA, the CDR3 is TGTGCCAGTAGTAACGTCGGGGAAGGAGAAAAACTGTTTTTT. Translating gives CASSNVGEGEKLFF.

The chain couples TRBV19 to TRBJ2-3, with 8 positions matching TRBD1. There are 17 residues in the CDR3. Per germline, CDR1 LNHDA and CDR2 SQIVND (reference sequence). Germline trimming cut 1 base from V and 2 bases from J; bases unmatched to any gene: 8. CDR3 in amino acids: CASSIGRTGTNTDTQYF. The DNA of the CDR3 is TGTGCCAGTAGTATAGGTAGGACAGGGACCAACACAGATACGCAGTATTTT. Based on the CDR3 plus reference TRBV19 and TRBJ2-3, the full variable domain is DGGITQSPKYLFRKEGQNVTLSCEQNLNHDAMYWYRQDPGQGLRLIYYSQIVNDFQKGDIAEGYSVSREKKESFPLTVTSAQKNPTAFYLCASSIGRTGTNTDTQYFGPGTRLTVL.

The genes are TRBV10-2 and TRBJ1-6; 7 bases are shared with TRBD1. V shed 4 bases, J shed 5 bases, and the junction held 2 bases outside the gene matches. CDR1 is WSHSY and CDR2 is SAAADI in the germline V gene. The CDR3 covers 14 residues. CDR3 in amino acids: CASSGTGHNSPLHF. CDR3 nucleotide sequence: TGCGCCAGCAGTGGGACAGGTCATAATTCACCCCTCCACTTT.

The chain recombines TRBV9 with TRBJ2-1, with a possible D match to TRBD1 (6 bases). Germline V gives CDR1 SGDLS, CDR2 YYNGEE. Trimming removed 6 bases from V and 2 bases from J, with 9 bases in between. The CDR3 totals 13 residues. The CDR3 sequence is CASTRGPYNEQFF. The CDR3 DNA follows: TGTGCCAGCACCAGGGGTCCCTACAATGAGCAGTTCTTC.